This T cell receptor beta chain was obtained from a study of blood T cell repertoires in COVID-19. Original processing notes: Reference gene primer amplification gave nucleated cell count estimates. Clones were sequenced by immunoSEQ multiplex PCR, and TCRdb holds only the in-frame ones, with some missing. That table gives V, J and clone size, and the DNA gave D and trimming. The table includes about 160,000 clones, about four fifths detected once. The clonotype was recovered from a man between 60 and 75 years old with active or convalescent COVID-19. The sample consisted of peripheral blood.

The CDR3 sequence is CASSLGGSNYGYTF. The CDR3 nucleotides are TGTGCCAGCAGCTTAGGCGGTTCTAACTATGGCTACACCTTC. The rearrangement links TRBV7-3 to TRBJ1-2; D is unclear. This CDR3 is 14 amino acids long. Germline CDR1 and CDR2: SGHTA and FQGTGA. The V gene lost 2 bases and the J gene lost 0 bases, with 7 bases spanning the gap.